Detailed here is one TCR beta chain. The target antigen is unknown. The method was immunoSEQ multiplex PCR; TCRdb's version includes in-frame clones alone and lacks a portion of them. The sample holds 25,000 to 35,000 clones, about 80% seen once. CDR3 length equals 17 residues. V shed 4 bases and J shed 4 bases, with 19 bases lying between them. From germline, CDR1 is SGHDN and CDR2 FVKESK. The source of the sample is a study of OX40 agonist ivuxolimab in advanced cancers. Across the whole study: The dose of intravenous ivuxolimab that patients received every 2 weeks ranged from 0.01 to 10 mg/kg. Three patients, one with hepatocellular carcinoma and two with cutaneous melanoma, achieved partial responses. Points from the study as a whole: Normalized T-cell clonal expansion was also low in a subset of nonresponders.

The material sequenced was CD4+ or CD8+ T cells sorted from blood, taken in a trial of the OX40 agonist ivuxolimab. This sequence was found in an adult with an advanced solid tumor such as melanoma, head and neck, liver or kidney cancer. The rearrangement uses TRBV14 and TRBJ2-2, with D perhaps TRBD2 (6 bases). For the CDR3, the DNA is TGTGCCAGCAGCCTCCATCGGAGGGAGTGGGCCACCGGGGAGCTGTTTTTT. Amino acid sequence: CASSLHRREWATGELFF.